These 14 T cell receptor beta chains were sequenced from one sample in a study of CD8+ T cells in alopecia areata. The treatment was: oral pan-JAK inhibitor, 5-10 mg twice daily. Sequencing used cDNA as its template, made by extracting RNA and reverse transcribing it. This table comes from immunoSEQ multiplex PCR, and its TCRdb copy is limited to in-frame clones, with some not included. This sample yields roughly 200,000 clones, of which 60% are seen a single time; approximately 3.4% belongs to the top ten. Sequencing was performed on CD4+ T cells sorted from blood, taken at week 4, from a patient treated with tofacitinib. The receptors derive from a human donor with alopecia areata.

The V and J genes are TRBV27 and TRBJ1-3; D perhaps matches TRBD1 (6 bases). Trimming cost V 3 bases and J 3 bases, with 12 bases left between them. Germline CDR1 reads MNHEY; CDR2 reads SMNVEV (reference sequence). The CDR3 has 15 amino acids. CDR3 loop: CASSLVQGRGNTIYF. The CDR3, as DNA: TGTGCCAGCAGTTTGGTGCAGGGGCGTGGAAACACCATATATTTT.

This clone was observed a handful of times. The chain is built from TRBV29-1 and TRBJ2-6; TRBD2 matches 11 bases. Germline trimming cut 2 bases from V and 1 base from J; bases unmatched to any gene: 7. The CDR3 extends over 18 amino acids. CDR1 and CDR2 from the germline V gene are SQVTM and ANQGSEA. CDR3 protein: CSVEPASGGPSGANVLTF. CDR3 bases: TGCAGCGTTGAACCAGCTAGCGGGGGGCCGTCTGGGGCCAACGTCCTGACTTTC.

The chain uses TRBV30 and TRBJ2-1, with 10 bases that match TRBD1. The V gene's germline CDR1 is GTSNPN and CDR2 SVGIG (reference sequence). The V gene end was trimmed by 3 bases and the J gene end by 9 bases; junction bases not matched to a gene: 5. CDR3 length: 13 residues. The CDR3 loop reads CAWSHRDRGEQFF. The CDR3 region has the DNA TGTGCCTGGAGCCACCGGGACAGGGGTGAGCAGTTCTTC.

V gene TRBV5-1 combines with J gene TRBJ1-5; D may be TRBD1 (6 bases). Germline V gene sequence: CDR1 SGHRS, CDR2 YFSETQ. This CDR3 has 17 amino acids. With 0 bases removed from V and 4 bases from J, the gap between germline ends came to 17 bases. Here the CDR3 DNA reads TGCGCCAGCAGCTTGGGTCCGGGACGGGGGCGGAATCAGCCCCAGCATTTT. It is translated as CASSLGPGRGRNQPQHF. The whole variable domain, filled in from reference TRBV5-1 and TRBJ1-5, reads KAGVTQTPRYLIKTRGQQVTLSCSPISGHRSVSWYQQTPGQGLQFLFEYFSETQRNKGNFPGRFSGRQFSNSRSEMNVSTLELGDSALYLCASSLGPGRGRNQPQHFGDGTRLSIL.

V and J are TRBV15 and TRBJ2-4; D unresolved. V lost 7 bases and J lost 6, with 10 bases in between. Germline CDR1 and CDR2: LNHNV and YYDKDF (reference sequence). This CDR3 comprises 12 residues. The CDR3 reads CATTVAGNIQYF. DNA of the CDR3: TGTGCCACCACCGTGGCAGGAAACATTCAGTACTTC. The whole variable domain, filled in from reference TRBV15 and TRBJ2-4, reads DAMVIQNPRYQVTQFGKPVTLSCSQTLNHNVMYWYQQKSSQAPKLLFHYYDKDFNNEADTPDNFQSRRPNTSFCFLDIRSPGLGDTAMYLCATTVAGNIQYFGAGTRLSVL.

This clone was picked up one time. V and J are TRBV13 and TRBJ1-1; tentatively, D is TRBD1 (6 bases). This CDR3 has 14 residues. The V end was cut by 5 bases, the J end by 8 bases, with 18 bases between. Germline V gene sequence: CDR1 PRHDT, CDR2 FYEKMQ (reference sequence). Written as DNA, the CDR3 is TGTGCCAGCAGCCTACGGGACACAGAACTGGAAGCTTTCTTT. Amino acids: CASSLRDTELEAFF.

The table lists this clone with a few counts. The V and J genes are TRBV14 and TRBJ2-5; unclear D gene. Trimming stripped 2 bases from V and 4 bases from J, with 2 bases between. CDR1 is SGHDN and CDR2 is FVKESK in the germline V gene. The CDR3 is 11 residues long. CDR3 sequence: CASSQRETQYF. CDR3 DNA: TGTGCCAGCAGCCAAAGAGAGACCCAGTACTTC.

The V and J genes are TRBV7-9 and TRBJ2-5; 7 bases are shared with TRBD1. CDR1 is SEHNR and CDR2 is FQNEAQ in the germline V gene (reference sequence). The junction had 9 bases not matched to a gene; V was cut back by 4 bases and J by 1 base. The CDR3 consists of 16 residues. The CDR3 reads CASSCPLGQSQETQYF. For the CDR3, the DNA is TGTGCCAGCAGCTGTCCTCTGGGACAGTCCCAAGAGACCCAGTACTTC.

CDR3 in DNA: TGTGCCAGTCTGGGGTGGGGGGAAAAACTGTTTTTT. It specifies CASLGWGEKLFF. The chain is built from TRBV6-5 and TRBJ1-4, with D perhaps matching TRBD1 (5 bases). The ends were cut back, 9 bases at V and 8 bases at J, with 13 bases in the middle. The length of the CDR3 is 12 residues. CDR1 is MNHEY and CDR2 is SVGAGI in the germline V gene.

This clone showed up just once. The chain uses TRBV5-6 and TRBJ1-4; 7 positions agree with TRBD1. Germline lookup yields CDR1 SGHDT and CDR2 YYEEEE. There are 15 residues in the CDR3. Trimming took 5 bases from V and 7 from J; bases not matched to a gene: 11. DNA for the CDR3: TGTGCCAGCAGGACTTCGGCTCCAGGGGGTGAAAAACTGTTTTTT. It is translated as CASRTSAPGGEKLFF. The full variable domain, in which reference TRBV5-6 and TRBJ1-4 provide the parts outside the CDR3, is DAGVTQSPTHLIKTRGQQVTLRCSPKSGHDTVSWYQQALGQGPQFIFQYYEEEERQRGNFPDRFSGHQFPNYSSELNVNALLLGDSALYLCASRTSAPGGEKLFFGSGTQLSVL.

The chain has TRBV29-1 and TRBJ1-1; D possibly corresponds to TRBD1 (5 bases). Per germline, CDR1 SQVTM and CDR2 ANQGSEA. Trimming took 0 bases from V and 8 from J, leaving 10 bases between them. The CDR3 has 12 amino acids. CDR3 DNA sequence: TGCAGCGTTGAAGAGGGGGGGTACGAAGCTTTCTTT. It is translated as CSVEEGGYEAFF.

The chain joins TRBV29-1 to TRBJ2-7; D is unresolved. Germline values: CDR1 SQVTM, CDR2 ANQGSEA. This CDR3 has 14 residues. V was cut by 1 base and J by 6 bases, with 16 bases left in between. The CDR3: CSVEADGTSGEQYF. The CDR3 DNA follows: TGCAGCGTTGAAGCCGACGGAACCTCTGGCGAGCAGTACTTC.

This clone has only a few counts. CDR3 bases: TGTGCCTGGCAGGACACTGGAGGGACCCAGTACTTC. It translates to CAWQDTGGTQYF. The chain carries TRBV30 and TRBJ2-5, with D tentatively TRBD1 or TRBD2 (5 bases each). The V and J ends lost 5 bases and 7 bases respectively, with 14 bases between them. The CDR3 consists of 12 residues. Germline V gene data show CDR1 as GTSNPN and CDR2 as SVGIG (reference sequence).

The rearrangement links TRBV30 to TRBJ2-3; D ambiguous. The V end lost 1 base, the J end lost 2 bases, and 10 bases lay between the germline ends. The germline CDR1 and CDR2 sequences are GTSNPN and SVGIG (reference sequence). This CDR3 is built from 14 residues. The chain's CDR3 is CAWSAASLTDTQYF. The CDR3 nucleotides read TGTGCCTGGAGTGCAGCAAGCCTCACAGATACGCAGTATTTT.